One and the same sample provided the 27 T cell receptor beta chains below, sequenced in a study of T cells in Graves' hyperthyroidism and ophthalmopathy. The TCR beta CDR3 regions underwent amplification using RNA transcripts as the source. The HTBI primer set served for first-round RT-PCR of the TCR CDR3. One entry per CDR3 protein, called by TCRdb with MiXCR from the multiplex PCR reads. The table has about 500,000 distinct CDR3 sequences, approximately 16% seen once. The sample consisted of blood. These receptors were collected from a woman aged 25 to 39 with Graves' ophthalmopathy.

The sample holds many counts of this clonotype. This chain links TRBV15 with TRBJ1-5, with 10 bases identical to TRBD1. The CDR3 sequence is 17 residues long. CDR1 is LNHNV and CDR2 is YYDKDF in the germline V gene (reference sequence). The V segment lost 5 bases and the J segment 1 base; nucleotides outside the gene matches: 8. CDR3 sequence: CATSDLGQGRSNQPQHF. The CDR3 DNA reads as TGTGCCACCAGCGACCTGGGACAGGGGAGGAGCAATCAGCCCCAGCATTTT.

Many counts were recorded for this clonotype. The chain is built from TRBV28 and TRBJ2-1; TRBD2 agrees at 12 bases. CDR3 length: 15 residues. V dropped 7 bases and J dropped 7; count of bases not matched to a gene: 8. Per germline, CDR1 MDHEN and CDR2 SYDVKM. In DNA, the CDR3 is TGTGCCAGCACCCCGGGACTAGCGGGCCGGAATGAGCAGTTCTTC. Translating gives CASTPGLAGRNEQFF.

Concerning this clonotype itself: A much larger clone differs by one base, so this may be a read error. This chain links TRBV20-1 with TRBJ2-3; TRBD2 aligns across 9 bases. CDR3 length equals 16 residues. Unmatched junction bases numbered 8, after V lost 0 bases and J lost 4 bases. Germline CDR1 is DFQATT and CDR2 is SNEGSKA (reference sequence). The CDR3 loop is CSARDGREGPADTQYF. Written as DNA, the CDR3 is TGCAGTGCTAGAGATGGGCGGGAGGGCCCAGCAGATACGCAGTATTTT.

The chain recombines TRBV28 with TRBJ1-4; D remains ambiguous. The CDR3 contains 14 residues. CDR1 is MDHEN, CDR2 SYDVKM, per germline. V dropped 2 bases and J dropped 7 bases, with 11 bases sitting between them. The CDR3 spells CASSLSQSTEKLFF. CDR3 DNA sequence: TGTGCCAGCAGTTTAAGCCAGAGTACTGAAAAACTGTTTTTT.

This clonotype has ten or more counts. CDR3 nucleotide sequence: TGTGCCAGCAATATTCAGGGAAGCGAGCAGTACTTC. This codes for CASNIQGSEQYF. J is TRBJ2-7 and V is TRBV2; tentatively, D is TRBD1 (5 bases). V lost 7 bases to trimming and J lost 6 bases, with 13 bases between them. The germline V gene encodes CDR1 SNHLY and CDR2 FYNNEI. This CDR3 spans 12 amino acids.

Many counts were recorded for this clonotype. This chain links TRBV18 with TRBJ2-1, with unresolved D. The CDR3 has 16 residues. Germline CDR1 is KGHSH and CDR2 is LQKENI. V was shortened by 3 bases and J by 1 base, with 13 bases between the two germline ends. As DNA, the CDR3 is TGTGCCAGCTCACCCACCCATGCCGCGTCCTACAATGAGCAGTTCTTC. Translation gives CASSPTHAASYNEQFF.

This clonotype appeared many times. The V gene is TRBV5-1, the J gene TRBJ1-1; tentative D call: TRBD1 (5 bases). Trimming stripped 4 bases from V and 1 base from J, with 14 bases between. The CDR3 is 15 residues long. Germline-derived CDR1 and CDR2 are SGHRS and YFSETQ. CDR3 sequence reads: CASSREGRSNTEAFF. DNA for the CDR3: TGCGCCAGCAGCAGAGAGGGACGGTCGAACACTGAAGCTTTCTTT.

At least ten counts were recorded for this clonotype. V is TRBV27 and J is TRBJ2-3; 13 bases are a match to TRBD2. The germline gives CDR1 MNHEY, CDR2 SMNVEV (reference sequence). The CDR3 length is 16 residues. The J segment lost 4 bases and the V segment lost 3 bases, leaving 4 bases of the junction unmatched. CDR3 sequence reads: CASSFRTSGRADTQYF. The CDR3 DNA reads TGTGCCAGCAGTTTCCGAACTAGCGGGAGGGCAGATACGCAGTATTTT.

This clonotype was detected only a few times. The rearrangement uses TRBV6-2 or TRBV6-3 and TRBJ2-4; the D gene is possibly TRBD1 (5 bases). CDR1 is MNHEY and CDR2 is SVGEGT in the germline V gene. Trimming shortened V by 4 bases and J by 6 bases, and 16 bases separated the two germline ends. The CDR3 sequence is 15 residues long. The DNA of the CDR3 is TGTGCCAGCAGTTCCCCTAAGGGGTTGCGAAACATTCAGTACTTC. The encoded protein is CASSSPKGLRNIQYF.

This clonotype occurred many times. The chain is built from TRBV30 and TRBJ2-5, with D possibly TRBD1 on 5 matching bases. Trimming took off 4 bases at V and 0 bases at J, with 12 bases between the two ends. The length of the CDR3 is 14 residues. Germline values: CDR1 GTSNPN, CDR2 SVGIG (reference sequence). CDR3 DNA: TGTGCCTGGACTGTAGACAGTTACCAAGAGACCCAGTACTTC. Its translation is CAWTVDSYQETQYF.

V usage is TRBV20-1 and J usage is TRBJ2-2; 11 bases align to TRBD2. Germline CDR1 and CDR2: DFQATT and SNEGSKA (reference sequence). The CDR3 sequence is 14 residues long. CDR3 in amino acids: CSAGTSGSTGELFF. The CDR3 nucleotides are TGCAGCGCCGGGACTAGCGGTTCCACCGGGGAGCTGTTTTTT.

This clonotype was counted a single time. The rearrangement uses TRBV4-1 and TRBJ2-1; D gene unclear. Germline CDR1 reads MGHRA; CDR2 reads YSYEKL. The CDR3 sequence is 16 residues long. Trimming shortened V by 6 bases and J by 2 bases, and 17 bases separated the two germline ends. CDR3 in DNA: TGCGCCAGCAGTCACGGGCCGGCTCGACCCTACAATGAGCAGTTCTTC. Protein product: CASSHGPARPYNEQFF.

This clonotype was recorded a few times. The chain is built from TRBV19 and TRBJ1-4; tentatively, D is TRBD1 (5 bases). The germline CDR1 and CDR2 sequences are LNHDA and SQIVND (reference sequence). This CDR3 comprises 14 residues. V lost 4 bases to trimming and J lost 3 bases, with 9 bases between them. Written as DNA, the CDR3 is TGTGCCAGTAGTAACGGGGCCTCTAATGAAAAACTGTTTTTT. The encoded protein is CASSNGASNEKLFF.

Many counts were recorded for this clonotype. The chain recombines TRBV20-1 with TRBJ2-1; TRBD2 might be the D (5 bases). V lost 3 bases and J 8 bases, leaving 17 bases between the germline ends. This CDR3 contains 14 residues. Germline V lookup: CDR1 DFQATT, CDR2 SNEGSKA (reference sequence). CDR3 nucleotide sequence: TGCAGTGCTAGTCTACGAACTAGTTTGCATGAGCAGTTCTTC. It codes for CSASLRTSLHEQFF.

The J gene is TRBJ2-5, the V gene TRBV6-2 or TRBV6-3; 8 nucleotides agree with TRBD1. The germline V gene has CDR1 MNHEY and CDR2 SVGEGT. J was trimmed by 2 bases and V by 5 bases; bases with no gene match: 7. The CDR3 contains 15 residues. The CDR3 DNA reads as TGTGCCAGCAGTAATCGACAGGGGTCTCAAGAGACCCAGTACTTC. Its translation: CASSNRQGSQETQYF.

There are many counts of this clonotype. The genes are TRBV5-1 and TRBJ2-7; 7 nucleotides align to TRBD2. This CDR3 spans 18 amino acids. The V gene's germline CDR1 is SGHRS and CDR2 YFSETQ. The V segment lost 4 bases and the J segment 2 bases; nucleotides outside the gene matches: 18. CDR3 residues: CASSRMSIGPSGAYEQYF. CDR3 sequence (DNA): TGCGCCAGCAGCCGTATGAGTATTGGGCCCAGCGGGGCCTACGAGCAGTACTTC.

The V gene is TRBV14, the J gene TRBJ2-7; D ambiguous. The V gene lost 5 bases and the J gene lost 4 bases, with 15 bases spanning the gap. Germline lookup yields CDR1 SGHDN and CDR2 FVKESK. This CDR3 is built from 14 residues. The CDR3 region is CASSAYGNWYEQYF. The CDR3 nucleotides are TGTGCCAGCAGCGCGTACGGCAACTGGTACGAGCAGTACTTC. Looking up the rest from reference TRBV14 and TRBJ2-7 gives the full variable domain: EAGVTQFPSHSVIEKGQTVTLRCDPISGHDNLYWYRRVMGKEIKFLLHFVKESKQDESGMPNNRFLAERTGGTYSTLKVQPAELEDSGVYFCASSAYGNWYEQYFGPGTRLTVT.

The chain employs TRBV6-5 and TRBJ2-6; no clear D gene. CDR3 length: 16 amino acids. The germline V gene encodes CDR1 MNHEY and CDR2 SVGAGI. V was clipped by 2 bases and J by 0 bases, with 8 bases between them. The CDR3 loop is CASSYGQHSGANVLTF. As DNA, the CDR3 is TGTGCCAGCAGTTACGGGCAGCACTCTGGGGCCAACGTCCTGACTTTC.

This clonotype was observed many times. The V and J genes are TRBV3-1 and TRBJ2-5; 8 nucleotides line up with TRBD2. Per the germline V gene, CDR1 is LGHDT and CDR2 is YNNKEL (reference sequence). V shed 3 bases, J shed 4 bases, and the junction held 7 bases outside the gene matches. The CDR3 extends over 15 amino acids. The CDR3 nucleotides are TGTGCCAGCAGCCAGGAAGCGGGAGCGGGAGAGACCCAGTACTTC. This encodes CASSQEAGAGETQYF.

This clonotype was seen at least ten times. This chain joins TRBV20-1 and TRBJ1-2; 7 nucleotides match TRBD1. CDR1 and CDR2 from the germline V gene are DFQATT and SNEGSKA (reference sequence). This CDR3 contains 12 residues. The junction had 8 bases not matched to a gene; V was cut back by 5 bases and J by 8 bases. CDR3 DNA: TGCAGTGCTGACGACAGGGATAGGGGCTACACCTTC. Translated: CSADDRDRGYTF.

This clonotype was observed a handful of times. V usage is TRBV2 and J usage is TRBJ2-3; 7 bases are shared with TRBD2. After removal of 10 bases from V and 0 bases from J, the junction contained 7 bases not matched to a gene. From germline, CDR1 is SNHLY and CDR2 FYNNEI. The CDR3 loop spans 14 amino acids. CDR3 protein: CAIVAGFSTDTQYF. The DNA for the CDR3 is TGTGCCATCGTAGCGGGTTTTAGCACAGATACGCAGTATTTT.

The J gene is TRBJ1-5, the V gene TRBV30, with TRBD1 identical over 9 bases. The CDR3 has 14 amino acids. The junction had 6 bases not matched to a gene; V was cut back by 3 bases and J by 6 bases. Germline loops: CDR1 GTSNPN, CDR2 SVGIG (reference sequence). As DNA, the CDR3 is TGTGCCTGGAGCGCGGACAGGGGTTCTCAGCCCCAGCATTTT. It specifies CAWSADRGSQPQHF.

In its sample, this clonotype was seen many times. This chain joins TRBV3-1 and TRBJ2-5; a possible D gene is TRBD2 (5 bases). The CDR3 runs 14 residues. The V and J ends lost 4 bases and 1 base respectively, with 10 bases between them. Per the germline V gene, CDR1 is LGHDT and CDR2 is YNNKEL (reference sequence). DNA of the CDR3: TGTGCCAGCAGCCCGAGGGCAGTCCAAGAGACCCAGTACTTC. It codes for CASSPRAVQETQYF.

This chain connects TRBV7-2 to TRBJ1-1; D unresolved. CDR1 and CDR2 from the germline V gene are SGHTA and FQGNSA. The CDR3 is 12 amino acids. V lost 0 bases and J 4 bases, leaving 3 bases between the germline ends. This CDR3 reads CASSLASTEAFF. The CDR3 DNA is TGTGCCAGCAGCTTAGCGAGCACTGAAGCTTTCTTT.

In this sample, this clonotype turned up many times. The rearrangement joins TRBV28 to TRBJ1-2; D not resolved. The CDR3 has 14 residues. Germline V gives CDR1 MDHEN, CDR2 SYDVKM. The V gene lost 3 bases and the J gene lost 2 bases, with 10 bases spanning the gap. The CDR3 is CASSFLDGNYGYTF. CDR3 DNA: TGTGCCAGCAGTTTTCTTGACGGAAACTATGGCTACACCTTC.

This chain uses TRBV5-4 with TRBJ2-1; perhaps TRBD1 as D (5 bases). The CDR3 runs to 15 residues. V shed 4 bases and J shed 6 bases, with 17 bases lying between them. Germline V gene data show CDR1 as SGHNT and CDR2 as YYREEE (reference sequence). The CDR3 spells CASSAGHVTANEQFF. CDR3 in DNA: TGTGCCAGCAGCGCTGGACATGTCACAGCCAATGAGCAGTTCTTC.

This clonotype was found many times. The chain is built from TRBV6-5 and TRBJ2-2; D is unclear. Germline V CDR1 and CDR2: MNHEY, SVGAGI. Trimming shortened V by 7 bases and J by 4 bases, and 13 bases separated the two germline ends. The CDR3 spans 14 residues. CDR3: CASTGGVGTGELFF. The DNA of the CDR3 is TGTGCCAGCACCGGTGGGGTAGGCACCGGGGAGCTGTTTTTT.